This record concerns one T cell receptor (beta chain) sequence. Its antigen is not known. This sample was taken from a study of blood T cells in healthy people across ages. General observations from the study: Higher diversity, along with more naive CD4+ cells, distinguished long-lived donors from aged donors.

The ends were cut back, 5 bases at V and 0 bases at J, with 11 bases in the middle. The CDR3 runs to 14 residues. Germline V gene lookup returns CDR1 SQVTM and CDR2 ANQGSEA. Sample-barcoded 5' priming and a J-beta primer mix drove a second PCR of roughly 6 to 12 cycles. Using its own MiXCR run on the 5' RACE reads, TCRdb lists one record per CDR3 protein. Found here are about 670,000 distinct CDR3 sequences, around 50% of them singletons; the top ten hold roughly 13%. The chain recombines TRBV29-1 with TRBJ2-1; D is perhaps TRBD1 (5 bases). This TCR was recovered from a woman of 80 years or more in good health. The sequencing sample was made of blood. Here the CDR3 DNA reads TGCAGCGTTTCAGGGCGGAGCTCCTACAATGAGCAGTTCTTC. Its translation is CSVSGRSSYNEQFF.